Following are 25 T cell receptor beta chains from one sample sequenced in a study of shared clonotypes between healthy human individuals. In the naive CD8 group, cells lacked CD45RO and were positively selected for CCR7, so terminally differentiated effector memory CD45RA+ cells were left out. Assay used: immunoSEQ multiplex PCR; TCRdb lists only in-frame clones, some missing. In the table there are around 1.9 million clones, roughly 93% of which are singletons. The sequenced material came from naive CD8+ T cells from PBMCs. The source is a man aged 18 to 29 in good health. Some clones in this sample may be carry-over from other donors' samples.

The CDR3 DNA follows: TGTGCCAGCAGCCAGCATGGACAGGGGTCGGTGGAGACCCAGTACTTC. The encoded protein is CASSQHGQGSVETQYF. The J gene is TRBJ2-5, the V gene TRBV7-8; 9 bases are a match to TRBD1. Unmatched junction bases numbered 12, after V lost 5 bases and J lost 5 bases. CDR3 size: 16 residues. Germline-derived CDR1 and CDR2 are SGHVS and FQNEAQ.

This clone was counted a single time. The chain employs TRBV2 and TRBJ2-1; no clear D. Deletions cut 6 bases from V and 13 bases from J, with 25 bases between. The CDR3 is 15 residues long. Germline V lookup: CDR1 SNHLY, CDR2 FYNNEI. In DNA form, the CDR3 reads TGTGCCAGCAGCGAGTCGGAGCCAGCGAGGTCTGTCCAGTTCTTC. Translated: CASSESEPARSVQFF.

This chain joins TRBV7-9 and TRBJ2-7, with a tentative D call TRBD1 (6 bases). Trimming removed 5 bases from V and 4 bases from J, with 15 bases in between. The CDR3 covers 14 residues. Germline-derived CDR1 and CDR2 are SEHNR and FQNEAQ (reference sequence). CDR3 sequence: CASSRGQHPYEQYF. The CDR3 bases are TGTGCCAGCAGCCGAGGACAGCACCCGTACGAGCAGTACTTC.

The chain links TRBV7-9 to TRBJ2-6; D perhaps matches TRBD2 (5 bases). The germline V gene has CDR1 SEHNR and CDR2 FQNEAQ (reference sequence). The CDR3 has 16 amino acids. With 11 bases removed from V and 3 bases from J, the gap between germline ends came to 20 bases. CDR3 sequence: CAGLSQFRGGANVLTF. DNA for the CDR3: TGTGCCGGCCTATCCCAGTTCCGGGGTGGGGCCAACGTCCTGACTTTC.

This chain joins TRBV11-2 and TRBJ2-7; TRBD2 agrees at 9 bases. J lost 6 bases, V lost 4 bases, and 13 bases had no gene match. This CDR3 has 16 residues. Germline V gene lookup returns CDR1 SGHAT and CDR2 FQNNGV. CDR3 sequence reads: CASSSRGGLASLEQYF. The CDR3 coding sequence is TGTGCCAGCAGCTCCCGGGGGGGACTAGCCTCCCTCGAGCAGTACTTC.

This rearrangement joins TRBV28 to TRBJ2-7, with a weak D call TRBD2 (6 bases). V lost 3 bases, J lost 6 bases, and 15 bases lay in between. Germline loops: CDR1 MDHEN, CDR2 SYDVKM. The CDR3 sequence is 14 residues long. CDR3 region: CASSLEGEDSEQYF. CDR3 nucleotides: TGTGCCAGCAGTTTGGAGGGAGAAGATTCCGAGCAGTACTTC. Full variable domain (rest looked up from reference TRBV28 and TRBJ2-7): DVKVTQSSRYLVKRTGEKVFLECVQDMDHENMFWYRQDPGLGLRLIYFSYDVKMKEKGDIPEGYSVSREKKERFSLILESASTNQTSMYLCASSLEGEDSEQYFGPGTRLTVT.

CDR3 nucleotides: TGTGCCAGCAGCTTAATGGAGGCCAATGAGCAGTTCTTC. It is translated as CASSLMEANEQFF. This rearrangement joins TRBV7-3 to TRBJ2-1, with D perhaps matching TRBD2 (5 bases). V lost 1 base, J lost 6 bases, and 7 bases lay in between. The V gene's germline CDR1 is SGHTA and CDR2 FQGTGA. The CDR3 contains 13 residues.

This clone has just one count. The rearrangement links TRBV5-5 to TRBJ2-2; the match to TRBD2 covers 10 bases. Germline CDR1 SGHKS, CDR2 YYEKEE (reference sequence). The V gene end was trimmed by 3 bases and the J gene end by 4 bases; junction bases not matched to a gene: 15. The CDR3 is made up of 19 amino acids. The CDR3 nucleotides read TGTGCCAGCAGCTACCATCTAGCGGGAGTTGCGGGAAGCACCGGGGAGCTGTTTTTT. It yields the protein CASSYHLAGVAGSTGELFF. Filled out from reference TRBV5-5 and TRBJ2-2, the complete variable domain reads DAGVTQSPTHLIKTRGQQVTLRCSPISGHKSVSWYQQVLGQGPQFIFQYYEKEERGRGNFPDRFSARQFPNYSSELNVNALLLGDSALYLCASSYHLAGVAGSTGELFFGEGSRLTVL.

The chain couples TRBV27 to TRBJ2-7; no definite D call. Trimming took off 8 bases at V and 3 bases at J, with 11 bases between the two ends. This CDR3 contains 12 residues. Germline CDR1 MNHEY, CDR2 SMNVEV (reference sequence). CDR3: CASGYGHYEQYF. The CDR3 DNA is TGTGCCAGCGGCTACGGCCACTACGAGCAGTACTTC.

This chain links TRBV6-5 with TRBJ1-2; 7 bases map to TRBD1. CDR1 is MNHEY and CDR2 is SVGAGI in the germline V gene. CDR3 length: 13 residues. V lost 2 bases, J lost 6 bases, and 3 bases stayed unmatched. In nucleotides, the CDR3 is TGTGCCAGCAGTTACGGGACAGCAAATGGCTACACCTTC. Translation gives CASSYGTANGYTF.

The V gene is TRBV7-9, the J gene TRBJ1-1; 9 nucleotides line up with TRBD1. This CDR3 region has 16 residues. Germline assignment: CDR1 SEHNR and CDR2 FQNEAQ (reference sequence). Unmatched junction bases numbered 10, after V lost 5 bases and J lost 3 bases. CDR3 in DNA: TGTGCCAGCAGCCCCGTCACGGGACAGGGATACACTGAAGCTTTCTTT. Translating gives CASSPVTGQGYTEAFF.

This chain uses TRBV7-9 with TRBJ1-2, with D unclear. Per germline, CDR1 SEHNR and CDR2 FQNEAQ (reference sequence). The V end was cut by 1 base, the J end by 8 bases, with 14 bases between. CDR3 length equals 14 residues. As DNA, the CDR3 is TGTGCCAGCAGCTTAGGGGTTGCCACCAGCGGCTACACCTTC. As protein: CASSLGVATSGYTF.

The V and J genes are TRBV28 and TRBJ2-5, with D perhaps TRBD1 (6 bases). There are 16 residues in the CDR3. From germline, CDR1 is MDHEN and CDR2 SYDVKM. V gave up 7 bases and J gave up 2 bases, with 20 bases separating them. Here the CDR3 reads CASTNSRDTLQETQYF. The CDR3 nucleotides read TGTGCCAGCACAAACTCCCGGGACACTCTGCAAGAGACCCAGTACTTC.

The V call is TRBV28, the J call TRBJ2-7; 8 bases fit TRBD2. Germline values: CDR1 MDHEN, CDR2 SYDVKM. The CDR3 consists of 15 residues. With 5 bases clipped from V and 2 bases from J, the junction kept 8 bases outside the gene matches. The CDR3 DNA is TGTGCCAGCAGTCCTCCCATAGCGGGAACCTACGAGCAGTACTTC. Translation: CASSPPIAGTYEQYF.

The genes are TRBV9 and TRBJ1-3, with a possible D match to TRBD1 (6 bases). The length of the CDR3 is 15 residues. The V gene lost 4 bases and the J gene lost 1 base, with 12 bases spanning the gap. CDR1 is SGDLS, CDR2 YYNGEE, per germline. In DNA, the CDR3 is TGTGCCAGCAGCTTCCAGACAGGTTCTGGAAACACCATATATTTT. This codes for CASSFQTGSGNTIYF.

On this clone: The same CDR3 is also encoded by other DNA sequences in this sample. V gene TRBV9 combines with J gene TRBJ2-1, with 7 bases identical to TRBD2. From germline, CDR1 is SGDLS and CDR2 YYNGEE. The ends lost 0 bases at V and 5 bases at J; junction bases unmatched: 2. The CDR3 has 14 amino acids. CDR3 protein: CASSVGLADNEQFF. The CDR3 nucleotides are TGTGCCAGCAGCGTAGGGCTAGCGGACAATGAGCAGTTCTTC.

V usage is TRBV10-1 and J usage is TRBJ2-7; possibly TRBD2 for D (6 bases). Germline V gene data show CDR1 as WNHNN and CDR2 as SYGVQD (reference sequence). The CDR3 runs to 14 residues. Deletions cut 6 bases from V and 3 bases from J, with 15 bases between. In nucleotides, the CDR3 is TGCGCCAGCAGCCCCGGGACTGCAGGCTACGAGCAGTACTTC. Translating it yields CASSPGTAGYEQYF.

The rearrangement links TRBV14 to TRBJ2-7; 9 bases are shared with TRBD2. Germline V lookup: CDR1 SGHDN, CDR2 FVKESK. CDR3 length equals 17 residues. The J segment lost 2 bases and the V segment lost 4 bases, leaving 12 bases of the junction unmatched. CDR3 DNA: TGTGCCAGCAGCCCCCCCTTTGGGCGGGAGGGCCCCTACGAGCAGTACTTC. Its protein is CASSPPFGREGPYEQYF.

The chain carries TRBV29-1 and TRBJ2-5, with D hard to call. The ends were cut back, 0 bases at V and 7 bases at J, with 9 bases in the middle. Per germline, CDR1 SQVTM and CDR2 ANQGSEA. The CDR3 spans 12 residues. This CDR3 is CSVEDLRLTQYF. CDR3 sequence (DNA): TGCAGCGTTGAAGATCTTCGGTTGACCCAGTACTTC.

V is TRBV9 and J is TRBJ2-7; D perhaps matches TRBD1 (6 bases). The germline V gene encodes CDR1 SGDLS and CDR2 YYNGEE. This CDR3 region has 15 residues. V was clipped by 0 bases and J by 4 bases, with 14 bases between them. This CDR3 is CASSVAGDVLYEQYF. The DNA of the CDR3 is TGTGCCAGCAGCGTAGCAGGGGACGTCTTGTACGAGCAGTACTTC.

The V and J genes are TRBV7-6 and TRBJ2-6; possible D gene TRBD2, 5 bases. CDR3 length: 15 residues. Germline loops: CDR1 SGHVS, CDR2 FNYEAQ. The germline V and J ends were trimmed by 5 bases and 4 bases, with 12 bases remaining between them. This CDR3 is CASSPRGFGANVLTF. CDR3 bases: TGTGCCAGCAGCCCAAGAGGGTTCGGGGCCAACGTCCTGACTTTC.

The chain is built from TRBV28 and TRBJ2-3; D is unresolved. The CDR3 length is 15 residues. Germline lookup yields CDR1 MDHEN and CDR2 SYDVKM. Between the trimmed V and J ends, which lost 3 bases and 0 bases, there was a span of 10 bases. The CDR3 coding sequence is TGTGCCAGCAGTTTGACGGAGAGTAGCACAGATACGCAGTATTTT. Amino acid sequence: CASSLTESSTDTQYF.

On this clone itself: This sample also contains other DNA sequences that code for the same CDR3. The V and J genes are TRBV27 and TRBJ1-2, with 9 nucleotides matching TRBD1. Germline V gene lookup returns CDR1 MNHEY and CDR2 SMNVEV (reference sequence). This CDR3 contains 15 residues. The V segment lost 3 bases and the J segment 2 bases; nucleotides outside the gene matches: 4. The CDR3 spells CASSLVGTGNYGYTF. CDR3 nucleotides: TGTGCCAGCAGTTTGGTAGGGACAGGGAACTATGGCTACACCTTC.

The rearrangement links TRBV27 to TRBJ2-1, with a possible D match to TRBD2 (6 bases). Germline V lookup: CDR1 MNHEY, CDR2 SMNVEV (reference sequence). V was pared by 5 bases and J by 6 bases, with 20 bases between. The CDR3 is made up of 16 amino acids. Here the CDR3 DNA reads TGTGCCAGCAGTCCCCGGACTAACCCCGGGTTCAATGAGCAGTTCTTC. Its protein product is CASSPRTNPGFNEQFF.

The rearrangement uses TRBV7-9 and TRBJ2-7; possible D gene TRBD1, 5 bases. CDR3 length equals 16 residues. Germline CDR1 and CDR2: SEHNR and FQNEAQ (reference sequence). The V gene lost 5 bases and the J gene lost 6 bases, with 23 bases spanning the gap. CDR3 sequence: CASSAYSGYPWGEQYF. The CDR3 DNA reads TGTGCCAGCAGCGCCTATTCAGGGTACCCTTGGGGCGAGCAGTACTTC.